What follows are 15 T cell receptor beta chains derived from one specimen sequenced in a study of Graves' ophthalmopathy and Graves' hyperthyroidism. Amplification targeted the TCR beta CDR3 regions, with RNA transcripts as the source material. The authors performed first-round RT-PCR with HTBI primers and then a second-round multiplex PCR. TCRdb redid the calling of the multiplex PCR reads with MiXCR, one entry per CDR3 protein. The table has about 380,000 distinct CDR3 sequences, roughly 14% seen once; the top ten hold around 7%. The sample taken for sequencing was peripheral blood. These receptors originate from a woman aged 18-29 years with stable Graves' hyperthyroidism.

This clonotype has a count of ten or more. The gene calls are TRBV11-1 and TRBJ1-3; D may be TRBD1 (5 bases). Germline lookup yields CDR1 SGHAT and CDR2 FQDESV (reference sequence). Trimming took off 5 bases at V and 0 bases at J, with 11 bases between the two ends. The length of the CDR3 is 15 residues. The CDR3 DNA reads as TGTGCCAGCAGCCACCGGGGCCTCTCTGGAAACACCATATATTTT. This sequence encodes CASSHRGLSGNTIYF.

Points on this clonotype: The conserved phenylalanine or tryptophan is not found at the CDR3 terminus, so this likely reflects a read error. The V gene is TRBV20-1, the J gene TRBJ2-5; 7 bases are a match to TRBD2. Germline CDR1 DFQATT, CDR2 SNEGSKA (reference sequence). V dropped 0 bases and J dropped 5; count of bases not matched to a gene: 3. CDR3 length: 13 amino acids. CDR3 residues: CSARDNGRETQYS. The CDR3, as DNA: TGCAGTGCTAGAGATAACGGGAGGGAGACCCAGTACTCC.

This clonotype came up many times. This chain uses TRBV6-5 with TRBJ2-7; D is perhaps TRBD1 (5 bases). V was pared by 2 bases and J by 6 bases, with 11 bases between. Germline CDR1 and CDR2: MNHEY and SVGAGI. This CDR3 spans 13 amino acids. The CDR3 DNA reads TGTGCCAGCAGTTACAACAGGATCGGCGAGCAGTACTTC. Amino acid sequence: CASSYNRIGEQYF.

This clonotype was counted many times. This chain links TRBV28 with TRBJ1-2, with TRBD1 as a possible D gene (5 bases). Germline V gene lookup returns CDR1 MDHEN and CDR2 SYDVKM. This CDR3 region has 13 residues. V dropped 3 bases and J dropped 8 bases, with 13 bases sitting between them. The CDR3 is CASSFTGTAGYTF. The DNA for the CDR3 is TGTGCCAGCAGTTTCACGGGGACCGCCGGCTACACCTTC.

This clonotype appeared many times. The rearrangement links TRBV20-1 to TRBJ1-1, with a possible D match to TRBD1 (5 bases). The CDR3 runs 15 residues. Germline CDR1 reads DFQATT; CDR2 reads SNEGSKA (reference sequence). CDR3 amino acids: CSGSGDSKTNTEAFF. The CDR3 region has the DNA TGCAGCGGCTCCGGAGACAGTAAAACTAACACTGAAGCTTTCTTT.

This clonotype was seen at least ten times. The rearrangement links TRBV2 to TRBJ1-1; D is possibly TRBD1 (6 bases). Germline V gives CDR1 SNHLY, CDR2 FYNNEI. The CDR3 spans 14 residues. V dropped 1 base and J dropped 1 base, with 7 bases sitting between them. The CDR3 is CASSEEGGNTEAFF. The CDR3 DNA reads as TGTGCCAGCAGTGAAGAGGGGGGGAACACTGAAGCTTTCTTT.

This clonotype was found many times. This rearrangement joins TRBV19 to TRBJ2-7; D not certain. V lost 4 bases and J 3 bases, leaving 13 bases between the germline ends. From germline, CDR1 is LNHDA and CDR2 SQIVND (reference sequence). The CDR3 has 14 residues. CDR3 sequence: CASSRALSFYEQYF. In nucleotides, the CDR3 is TGTGCCAGTAGTAGGGCACTTTCATTCTACGAGCAGTACTTC.

This clonotype has just one count. This chain links TRBV6-5 with TRBJ1-1, with D perhaps matching TRBD1 (6 bases). Trimming cost V 5 bases and J 7 bases, with 20 bases left between them. CDR1 is MNHEY and CDR2 is SVGAGI in the germline V gene. The CDR3 extends over 15 amino acids. The CDR3 DNA reads as TGTGCCAGCAGTCACCGGGACACACGAACATATGAAGCTTTCTTT. It translates to CASSHRDTRTYEAFF.

The sample holds a few counts of this clonotype. The J gene is TRBJ2-6, the V gene TRBV6-2 or TRBV6-3, with 8 bases lining up with TRBD1. The germline V gene has CDR1 MNHEY and CDR2 SVGEGT. Unmatched junction bases numbered 9, after V lost 5 bases and J lost 0 bases. The CDR3 has 18 residues. The chain's CDR3 is CASSRSRTGNSGANVLTF. The CDR3 region has the DNA TGTGCCAGCAGTCGTAGTCGGACAGGGAACTCTGGGGCCAACGTCCTGACTTTC.

This clonotype has at least ten counts. The rearrangement links TRBV7-9 to TRBJ1-2; D call uncertain. This CDR3 has 13 amino acids. V was shortened by 6 bases and J by 2 bases, with 10 bases between the two germline ends. Per germline, CDR1 SEHNR and CDR2 FQNEAQ (reference sequence). For the CDR3, the DNA is TGTGCCAGCAGTTCCATCGGAAACTATGGCTACACCTTC. Amino acid sequence: CASSSIGNYGYTF.

This clonotype was picked up a small number of times. DNA of the CDR3: TGTGCCAGCAGCTCCCGGGGCCGCTATGGCTACACCTTC. Its translation is CASSSRGRYGYTF. The V gene is TRBV5-4, the J gene TRBJ1-2; a possible D gene is TRBD1 (5 bases). Trimming shortened V by 3 bases and J by 4 bases, and 10 bases separated the two germline ends. The germline gives CDR1 SGHNT, CDR2 YYREEE (reference sequence). This CDR3 is 13 amino acids long.

This clonotype was seen at least ten times. The genes are TRBV12-3 or TRBV12-4 and TRBJ1-1; no firm D call. The CDR3 is made up of 13 amino acids. V was pared by 6 bases and J by 1 base, with 9 bases between. Written as DNA, the CDR3 is TGTGCCAGCAGCAACGGACGGAACACTGAAGCTTTCTTT. Protein sequence: CASSNGRNTEAFF.

The rearrangement uses TRBV27 and TRBJ2-7; maybe TRBD1 (5 bases). The germline gives CDR1 MNHEY, CDR2 SMNVEV (reference sequence). This CDR3 region has 14 residues. V lost 5 bases to trimming and J lost 0 bases, with 11 bases between them. CDR3 residues: CASSDGHRSYEQYF. In nucleotides, the CDR3 is TGTGCCAGCAGTGACGGACACCGCTCCTACGAGCAGTACTTC.

This clonotype was counted many times. The chain links TRBV5-1 to TRBJ2-7; 8 bases are shared with TRBD1. J lost 2 bases, V lost 1 base, and 8 bases had no gene match. The CDR3 is 16 amino acids. CDR1 and CDR2 from the germline V gene are SGHRS and YFSETQ. As DNA, the CDR3 is TGCGCCAGCAGCTTGTATCCGGGACAGGAAACCTACGAGCAGTACTTC. Translated: CASSLYPGQETYEQYF.

The chain uses TRBV20-1 and TRBJ1-5; maybe TRBD1 (5 bases). The CDR3 is made up of 16 amino acids. The germline V gene has CDR1 DFQATT and CDR2 SNEGSKA (reference sequence). Trimming cost V 0 bases and J 7 bases, with 19 bases left between them. CDR3 sequence reads: CSAREGRVIAAQPQHF. The CDR3 nucleotides read TGCAGTGCTAGAGAGGGCAGGGTCATCGCCGCGCAGCCCCAGCATTTT.